What follows is one T cell receptor (beta chain) and its context. Its antigen is currently unknown. This CDR3 comprises 18 residues. Germline CDR1 is MDHEN and CDR2 is SYDVKM. V lost 4 bases and J lost 1, with 21 bases in between. The data are from a study of identical twins. General observations from the study: High-abundance cord blood beta clonotypes had fewer insertions; memory repertoires showed none.

Using its own MiXCR run on the 5' RACE reads, TCRdb lists one record per CDR3 protein. The sample shows 300,000 to 400,000 distinct CDR3 sequences, 9% to 15% of them seen only once. Every sampled donor was Caucasian and healthy. The data also belong to a second study, concerning yellow fever vaccine responses in identical twins.

This chain joins TRBV28 and TRBJ2-3, with D possibly TRBD1 on 5 matching bases. The sequence came from a woman under 30 in good health. The specimen was CD8+ T cells sorted from blood. CDR3 amino acids: CASSYSPSTGEGTDTQYF. In DNA, the CDR3 is TGTGCCAGCAGTTACAGCCCCAGCACAGGTGAGGGCACAGATACGCAGTATTTT.